These 27 T cell receptor beta chains originate from one sample sequenced in a study of Ad26.COV2.S vaccination and SARS-CoV-2 variants. Generated by immunoSEQ multiplex PCR, the TCRdb table keeps only in-frame clones and is missing some. The sample records approximately 480,000 clones, approximately 88% being singletons. Noted treatment: some 20 received Ad26.COV2.S at low or high dose, single or two shots; several received placebo; per-sample allocation not given. Following the first vaccine or placebo injection, samples were taken on day 63. Sequenced here: peripheral blood, sampled in a trial of Ad26.COV2.S vaccine versus placebo. All receptors derive from a person between 18 and 65 years old who received the Ad26.COV2.S COVID-19 vaccine or a placebo.

The V call is TRBV5-5, the J call TRBJ1-1; D gene unclear. This CDR3 comprises 15 residues. Germline V gives CDR1 SGHKS, CDR2 YYEKEE (reference sequence). Deletions cut 4 bases from V and 0 bases from J, with 13 bases between. CDR3 coding DNA: TGTGCCAGCAGCATCCCATTGTCAGTGAACACTGAAGCTTTCTTT. Residues: CASSIPLSVNTEAFF. Together with reference TRBV5-5 and TRBJ1-1, the CDR3 gives the full variable domain: DAGVTQSPTHLIKTRGQQVTLRCSPISGHKSVSWYQQVLGQGPQFIFQYYEKEERGRGNFPDRFSARQFPNYSSELNVNALLLGDSALYLCASSIPLSVNTEAFFGQGTRLTVV.

Only one count was recorded for this clone. CDR3 amino acids: CASSIDLGYNEQFF. The CDR3 nucleotides read TGTGCCAGTAGTATAGATCTGGGGTACAATGAGCAGTTCTTC. This rearrangement joins TRBV19 to TRBJ2-1; no definite D call. The CDR3 sequence is 14 residues long. V dropped 0 bases and J dropped 4 bases, with 7 bases sitting between them. Germline CDR1 and CDR2: LNHDA and SQIVND (reference sequence). Filled out from reference TRBV19 and TRBJ2-1, the complete variable domain reads DGGITQSPKYLFRKEGQNVTLSCEQNLNHDAMYWYRQDPGQGLRLIYYSQIVNDFQKGDIAEGYSVSREKKESFPLTVTSAQKNPTAFYLCASSIDLGYNEQFFGPGTRLTVL.

This chain's CDR3 is CASSLGLVGQFF. In nucleotides, the CDR3 is TGTGCCAGCAGCCTGGGACTCGTAGGGCAGTTCTTC. The rearrangement joins TRBV7-8 to TRBJ2-1; a possible D gene is TRBD2 (6 bases). The germline gives CDR1 SGHVS, CDR2 FQNEAQ. The CDR3 is made up of 12 amino acids. V was trimmed by 5 bases and J by 12 bases, leaving 14 bases between them.

The J gene is TRBJ2-1, the V gene TRBV18, with 8 bases identical to TRBD2. The J segment lost 1 base and the V segment lost 6 bases, leaving 5 bases of the junction unmatched. The CDR3 has 15 residues. The V gene's germline CDR1 is KGHSH and CDR2 LQKENI. As DNA, the CDR3 is TGTGCCAGCTCCCGGGGGGGGTCGTCCTACAATGAGCAGTTCTTC. Its translation: CASSRGGSSYNEQFF.

The rearrangement uses TRBV7-9 and TRBJ2-5; 9 bases are a match to TRBD2. Germline V CDR1 and CDR2: SEHNR, FQNEAQ (reference sequence). CDR3 length: 15 amino acids. After removal of 8 bases from V and 3 bases from J, the junction contained 10 bases not matched to a gene. CDR3 region: CASGDLGLAEETQYF. CDR3 nucleotides: TGTGCCAGCGGCGACTTGGGACTAGCAGAAGAGACCCAGTACTTC.

The genes are TRBV29-1 and TRBJ2-1; TRBD2 matches 7 bases. Losses at the gene ends were 4 bases for V and 4 bases for J; bases not matched to a gene: 4. The length of the CDR3 is 13 residues. The germline gives CDR1 SQVTM, CDR2 ANQGSEA. The CDR3 loop reads CSVGLADYNEQFF. CDR3 nucleotides: TGCAGCGTTGGACTAGCAGATTACAATGAGCAGTTCTTC.

The genes are TRBV5-6 and TRBJ2-7, with 7 positions matching TRBD2. CDR3 length: 14 amino acids. V lost 4 bases and J lost 12; bases outside the gene matches: 16. Germline assignment: CDR1 SGHDT and CDR2 YYEEEE. CDR3 DNA: TGTGCCAGCAGCCCCGGGGGGACGATAGGAGTTCCGTACTTC. Its protein product is CASSPGGTIGVPYF.

This sequence joins TRBV28 and TRBJ1-6; D is ambiguous. This CDR3 has 15 residues. Germline-derived CDR1 and CDR2 are MDHEN and SYDVKM. The V end lost 5 bases, the J end lost 4 bases, and 12 bases lay between the germline ends. In DNA form, the CDR3 reads TGTGCCAGCAGTAAAAAAGACGGATATAATTCACCCCTCCACTTT. Its protein is CASSKKDGYNSPLHF.

V is TRBV7-2 and J is TRBJ2-5, with unresolved D. Trimming pared 1 base from V and 4 bases from J, leaving 7 bases between. Germline CDR1 is SGHTA and CDR2 is FQGNSA. This CDR3 has 13 residues. In DNA form, the CDR3 reads TGTGCCAGCAGCTTAGGTAATCGAGAGACCCAGTACTTC. Translating it yields CASSLGNRETQYF. The whole variable domain, remainder taken from reference TRBV7-2 and TRBJ2-5, is GAGVSQSPSNKVTEKGKDVELRCDPISGHTALYWYRQSLGQGLEFLIYFQGNSAPDKSGLPSDRFSAERTGGSVSTLTIQRTQQEDSAVYLCASSLGNRETQYFGPGTRLLVL.

V gene TRBV5-4 combines with J gene TRBJ2-7; the match to TRBD2 covers 13 bases. V was clipped by 3 bases and J by 4 bases; unmatched bases: 4. Germline CDR1 is SGHNT and CDR2 is YYREEE (reference sequence). The CDR3 is 15 residues long. CDR3 DNA: TGTGCCAGCAGCTCTACTAGCGGGAGGGGTTACGAGCAGTACTTC. Protein product: CASSSTSGRGYEQYF.

A single count supports this clone. The chain employs TRBV12-3 or TRBV12-4 and TRBJ1-1; D is ambiguous. Trimming took off 6 bases at V and 8 bases at J, with 10 bases between the two ends. The CDR3 length is 11 residues. CDR3 in DNA: TGTGCCAGCAGCCCCCCTGGAGAAGCTTTCTTT. Amino acids: CASSPPGEAFF.

This clone was seen a single time. The chain joins TRBV14 to TRBJ1-1; D gene uncertain. Germline V gene sequence: CDR1 SGHDN, CDR2 FVKESK. V dropped 2 bases and J dropped 1 base, with 8 bases sitting between them. The length of the CDR3 is 14 residues. The CDR3 spells CASSQRSSNTEAFF. Here the CDR3 DNA reads TGTGCCAGCAGCCAACGCTCCTCGAACACTGAAGCTTTCTTT.

This clone came up once. The chain joins TRBV3-1 (or the pseudogene TRBV3-2) to TRBJ2-7; D tentatively reads TRBD1 or TRBD2 (7 bases each). CDR3 size: 14 residues. In germline, CDR1 is LGHDT, CDR2 YNNKEL (reference sequence). V was cut by 4 bases and J by 6 bases, with 16 bases left in between. The CDR3 is CASSPRGGQAEQYF. DNA for the CDR3: TGTGCCAGCAGCCCCAGGGGGGGGCAGGCCGAGCAGTACTTC.

This clone was recorded only once. The chain employs TRBV7-2 and TRBJ2-7; D possibly uses TRBD1 or TRBD2 (5 bases each). The V gene lost 1 base and the J gene lost 3 bases, with 13 bases spanning the gap. CDR3 length: 15 residues. In germline, CDR1 is SGHTA, CDR2 FQGNSA. CDR3 amino acids: CASSLVEGTYYEQYF. The CDR3 DNA reads as TGTGCCAGCAGCTTAGTTGAGGGGACCTACTACGAGCAGTACTTC.

This chain joins TRBV13 and TRBJ2-7; 11 nucleotides align to TRBD2. This CDR3 region has 16 residues. J was trimmed by 12 bases and V by 4 bases; bases with no gene match: 17. Germline assignment: CDR1 PRHDT and CDR2 FYEKMQ (reference sequence). The CDR3 spells CASSYTGTSGTTRGYF. The CDR3 region has the DNA TGTGCCAGCAGCTATACAGGGACTAGCGGAACAACTAGAGGGTACTTC.

The rearrangement uses TRBV28 and TRBJ2-2, with a possible D match to TRBD2 (7 bases). Germline loops: CDR1 MDHEN, CDR2 SYDVKM. This CDR3 has 17 residues. V lost 3 bases, J lost 0 bases, and 14 bases lay in between. The CDR3 sequence: CASSFPRGGTNTGELFF. DNA of the CDR3: TGTGCCAGCAGTTTCCCGAGGGGGGGGACGAACACCGGGGAGCTGTTTTTT. Full variable domain (remainder filled in from reference TRBV28 and TRBJ2-2): DVKVTQSSRYLVKRTGEKVFLECVQDMDHENMFWYRQDPGLGLRLIYFSYDVKMKEKGDIPEGYSVSREKKERFSLILESASTNQTSMYLCASSFPRGGTNTGELFFGEGSRLTVL.

V gene TRBV19 combines with J gene TRBJ2-2; no clear D. Germline assignment: CDR1 LNHDA and CDR2 SQIVND (reference sequence). The CDR3 has 15 amino acids. Trimming removed 10 bases at V and 1 base at J, with 16 bases between. The CDR3 sequence is CATHDPGRNTGELFF. The CDR3 DNA reads as TGTGCCACCCATGACCCAGGAAGGAACACCGGGGAGCTGTTTTTT.

The CDR3 region has the DNA TGTGCCAGCAGCGTCAGCACGACTGTCTACGAGCAGTACTTC. Translating gives CASSVSTTVYEQYF. This chain connects TRBV9 to TRBJ2-7; no clear D. Trimming pared 2 bases from V and 3 bases from J, leaving 12 bases between. The CDR3 is 14 amino acids. Germline CDR1 and CDR2: SGDLS and YYNGEE.

V and J are TRBV28 and TRBJ2-5; D not resolved. V dropped 3 bases and J dropped 5 bases, with 22 bases sitting between them. This CDR3 region has 17 residues. From germline, CDR1 is MDHEN and CDR2 SYDVKM. The CDR3 loop is CASSFPRPGLREETQYF. CDR3 bases: TGTGCCAGCAGTTTCCCCCGCCCCGGGTTGCGCGAGGAGACCCAGTACTTC.

The chain combines TRBV19 with TRBJ1-5, with no clear D. This CDR3 region has 17 residues. Germline V gene sequence: CDR1 LNHDA, CDR2 SQIVND (reference sequence). Trimming shortened V by 2 bases and J by 2 bases, and 16 bases separated the two germline ends. CDR3 sequence reads: CASSIRAGHGGNQPQHF. CDR3 DNA: TGTGCCAGTAGTATACGCGCGGGCCACGGGGGCAATCAGCCCCAGCATTTT.

The gene calls are TRBV4-2 and TRBJ2-3, with TRBD2 identical over 8 bases. Germline V CDR1 and CDR2: LGHNA, YNFKEQ. V was pared by 1 base and J by 1 base, with 4 bases of the junction left unmatched. The CDR3 loop spans 16 amino acids. The CDR3 nucleotides are TGTGCCAGCAGCCAAGGTCAAGCGGGGGGCACAGATACGCAGTATTTT. Protein: CASSQGQAGGTDTQYF.

The rearrangement links TRBV30 to TRBJ2-7, with D perhaps TRBD1 (5 bases). Deletions cut 3 bases from V and 0 bases from J, with 6 bases between. The CDR3 is 12 amino acids. Germline CDR1 GTSNPN, CDR2 SVGIG (reference sequence). The CDR3 nucleotides read TGTGCCTGGAGGGGGCGCTCCTACGAGCAGTACTTC. It is translated as CAWRGRSYEQYF.

The count of this clone is one. This chain joins TRBV29-1 and TRBJ1-1, with D unclear. The CDR3 runs to 13 residues. V lost 4 bases and J 1 base, leaving 10 bases between the germline ends. The germline CDR1 and CDR2 sequences are SQVTM and ANQGSEA. CDR3 residues: CSVGVHPNTEAFF. CDR3 coding DNA: TGCAGCGTTGGAGTACACCCGAACACTGAAGCTTTCTTT.

This clone came up once. The V call is TRBV7-3, the J call TRBJ2-3, with TRBD2 matching 7 bases. The V gene's germline CDR1 is SGHTA and CDR2 FQGTGA. Trimming removed 5 bases from V and 3 bases from J; junction bases left unmatched: 5. The CDR3 runs 14 residues. CDR3 sequence: CASSPAGGTDTQYF. The CDR3 nucleotides are TGTGCCAGCAGCCCCGCCGGGGGGACAGATACGCAGTATTTT.

V usage is TRBV28 and J usage is TRBJ1-6, with TRBD1 as a possible D gene (6 bases). This CDR3 is 15 amino acids long. V lost 4 bases and J lost 13, with 20 bases in between. Per germline, CDR1 MDHEN and CDR2 SYDVKM. CDR3 sequence reads: CASSSTGFLIGPLHF. DNA of the CDR3: TGTGCCAGCAGTTCAACAGGGTTTCTAATCGGTCCCCTCCACTTT.

As DNA, the CDR3 is TGTGCCACCTCGACCGGGACTAGCGGGACGGAGCAGTACTTC. It codes for CATSTGTSGTEQYF. The J gene is TRBJ2-7, the V gene TRBV11-1; 13 bases agree with TRBD2. In germline, CDR1 is SGHAT, CDR2 FQDESV (reference sequence). The CDR3 is made up of 14 amino acids. Trimming at V came to 10 bases and at J to 7 bases, leaving 10 bases not matched to a gene.

The chain is built from TRBV11-3 and TRBJ2-1; 9 nucleotides line up with TRBD2. This CDR3 is 15 amino acids long. V lost 5 bases, J lost 5 bases, and 7 bases stayed unmatched. Germline assignment: CDR1 SGHNT and CDR2 YENEEA. CDR3 bases: TGTGCCAGCAGCCTGGGCGGGAGGGGCAACAATGAGCAGTTCTTC. It translates to CASSLGGRGNNEQFF.